This T cell receptor (beta chain) originates from a study of blood T cell repertoires in COVID-19. This clone has more than one count but fewer than ten. TCRdb keeps only in-frame clones here, not all; method: immunoSEQ multiplex PCR. The repertoire holds some 250,000 clones, 91% seen once, with 1.2% in the top ten. Material: PBMCs or T cells enriched from blood (not recorded which). The clonotype comes from a human donor in a cohort exposed to, infected with or recovered from COVID-19 (not recorded which). The donor label of this sample is uncertain.

CDR3 amino acids: CASSDRENTEAFF. The DNA for the CDR3 is TGTGCCAGCAGTGACCGGGAGAACACTGAAGCTTTCTTT. The rearrangement links TRBV6-4 to TRBJ1-1, with unresolved D. CDR1 is MRHNA, CDR2 SNTAGT, per germline. Trimming cost V 2 bases and J 1 base, with 5 bases left between them. This CDR3 is built from 13 residues.